Presented here are 3 T cell receptor beta chains from one specimen sequenced in a study of radiotherapy plus CTLA-4 blockade in lung cancer. The protocol was immunoSEQ multiplex PCR, while the TCRdb copy is restricted to in-frame clones and leaves out a portion. The sample shows 95,000 to 150,000 clones, 70% to 90% of them seen only once. Sequencing was performed on peripheral blood, taken from a patient treated with radiotherapy plus ipilimumab. These receptors originate from a human donor with non-small cell lung cancer that progressed on radiotherapy plus ipilimumab.

This clone occurred once. This chain links TRBV15 with TRBJ1-2; no reliable D call. This CDR3 spans 16 amino acids. V was cut by 0 bases and J by 0 bases, with 11 bases left in between. Germline CDR1 and CDR2: LNHNV and YYDKDF (reference sequence). CDR3 amino acids: CATSRDFGISNYGYTF. CDR3 bases: TGTGCCACCAGCAGAGATTTCGGGATCTCTAACTATGGCTACACCTTC.

The chain links TRBV5-1 to TRBJ2-7, with 8 bases fitting TRBD1. V dropped 2 bases and J dropped 6; count of bases not matched to a gene: 10. The CDR3 has 15 amino acids. CDR1 is SGHRS and CDR2 is YFSETQ in the germline V gene. The DNA for the CDR3 is TGCGCCAGCAGCTTCATTCCGGGACAGGCTCCCGAGCAGTACTTC. This sequence encodes CASSFIPGQAPEQYF.

The V call is TRBV5-1, the J call TRBJ2-3; TRBD2 might be the D (5 bases). V lost 8 bases and J 2 bases, leaving 9 bases between the germline ends. The CDR3 consists of 12 residues. Germline V lookup: CDR1 SGHRS, CDR2 YFSETQ. The CDR3, as DNA: TGCGCCAGTAGCGAGTCCACAGATACGCAGTATTTT. This codes for CASSESTDTQYF.